Following are 16 T cell receptor beta chains from one sample sequenced in a study of OX40 agonist ivuxolimab in advanced cancers. Sequencing was performed with immunoSEQ multiplex PCR; in TCRdb, only in-frame clones are kept and a portion is missing. The profile shows over 45,000 clones, approximately 79% of them singletons. The sample here was CD4+ or CD8+ T cells sorted from blood, taken in a trial of the OX40 agonist ivuxolimab. The receptors were gathered from an adult with an advanced solid tumor such as melanoma, head and neck, liver or kidney cancer.

The chain uses TRBV6-1 and TRBJ2-1; possibly TRBD2 for D (6 bases). Germline V gene sequence: CDR1 MNHNS, CDR2 SASEGT. V dropped 4 bases and J dropped 0 bases, with 10 bases sitting between them. The CDR3 is made up of 15 amino acids. CDR3 amino acids: CASSVSGFSYNEQFF. For the CDR3, the DNA is TGTGCCAGCAGTGTTAGCGGTTTCTCCTACAATGAGCAGTTCTTC.

This sequence joins TRBV5-1 and TRBJ1-1; 9 bases match TRBD1. The germline V gene encodes CDR1 SGHRS and CDR2 YFSETQ. This CDR3 region has 14 residues. With V trimmed by 4 bases and J by 1 base, 2 bases remained unmatched. The CDR3 sequence: CASSRQGENTEAFF. The CDR3 nucleotides are TGCGCCAGCAGCAGACAGGGGGAGAACACTGAAGCTTTCTTT.

This sequence joins TRBV2 and TRBJ2-1; unclear D gene. The length of the CDR3 is 14 residues. Per the germline V gene, CDR1 is SNHLY and CDR2 is FYNNEI. V shed 5 bases and J shed 1 base, with 9 bases lying between them. The DNA for the CDR3 is TGTGCCAGCAGTCGTGCTGGATCCTACAATGAGCAGTTCTTC. Translated, it gives CASSRAGSYNEQFF.

The chain uses TRBV4-3 and TRBJ2-2; possible D gene TRBD2, 5 bases. In germline, CDR1 is LGHNA, CDR2 YSLEER. The length of the CDR3 is 16 residues. V was shortened by 1 base and J by 4 bases, with 13 bases between the two germline ends. The CDR3 protein is CASSQAYGRFTGELFF. CDR3 nucleotides: TGCGCCAGCAGCCAAGCATATGGGAGATTCACCGGGGAGCTGTTTTTT.

The V gene is TRBV2, the J gene TRBJ2-7; D gene ambiguous. Germline V gene lookup returns CDR1 SNHLY and CDR2 FYNNEI. The CDR3 extends over 14 amino acids. The V and J ends lost 5 bases and 2 bases respectively, with 13 bases between them. The CDR3 is CASSMDPRTYEQYF. CDR3 coding DNA: TGTGCCAGCAGTATGGACCCGAGGACCTACGAGCAGTACTTC.

The CDR3: CASSKDRGDEQYF. In nucleotides, the CDR3 is TGTGCCAGTAGTAAAGATAGGGGTGACGAGCAGTACTTC. The V gene is TRBV19, the J gene TRBJ2-7, with D possibly TRBD1 on 5 matching bases. V lost 4 bases and J lost 5, with 12 bases in between. From germline, CDR1 is LNHDA and CDR2 SQIVND (reference sequence). The CDR3 runs 13 residues.

The genes are TRBV7-3 and TRBJ1-2, with TRBD1 matching 8 bases. The CDR3 has 13 amino acids. Germline V gene lookup returns CDR1 SGHTA and CDR2 FQGTGA. The junction had 7 bases not matched to a gene; V was cut back by 5 bases and J by 8 bases. The CDR3 loop is CASSRLQGGGYTF. The CDR3 bases are TGTGCCAGCAGCCGATTACAGGGGGGCGGCTACACCTTC.

In its sample, this clone was seen a few times. The rearrangement links TRBV19 to TRBJ1-4, with 7 bases matching TRBD1. The CDR3 length is 14 residues. Germline trimming cut 5 bases from V and 4 bases from J; bases unmatched to any gene: 4. Germline-derived CDR1 and CDR2 are LNHDA and SQIVND (reference sequence). CDR3 DNA sequence: TGTGCCAGTAGTCGCGACAGGGTTAATGAAAAACTGTTTTTT. Its protein product is CASSRDRVNEKLFF.

V gene TRBV2 combines with J gene TRBJ2-7; 10 nucleotides agree with TRBD1. From germline, CDR1 is SNHLY and CDR2 FYNNEI. This CDR3 is built from 13 residues. With V trimmed by 3 bases and J by 6 bases, 2 bases remained unmatched. CDR3 sequence: CASSDDRGPEQYF. The CDR3 DNA reads as TGTGCCAGCAGTGACGACAGGGGGCCCGAGCAGTACTTC.

The chain recombines TRBV4-3 with TRBJ1-4; D is undetermined. CDR1 is LGHNA and CDR2 is YSLEER in the germline V gene. There are 12 residues in the CDR3. V was pared by 0 bases and J by 11 bases, with 7 bases between. CDR3: CASSQELGKLFF. The CDR3 region has the DNA TGCGCCAGCAGCCAAGAGTTGGGGAAACTGTTTTTT.

This clone came up once. The chain is built from TRBV11-2 and TRBJ1-4, with D possibly matching TRBD1 (5 bases). The V end lost 1 base, the J end lost 8 bases, and 11 bases lay between the germline ends. The length of the CDR3 is 14 residues. CDR1 and CDR2 from the germline V gene are SGHAT and FQNNGV. CDR3 in amino acids: CASSLGQGSEKLFF. The CDR3 DNA follows: TGTGCCAGCAGCTTAGGTCAGGGTTCCGAAAAACTGTTTTTT.

The chain has TRBV4-3 and TRBJ1-6, with 7 bases identical to TRBD1. The CDR3 has 15 amino acids. J lost 5 bases, V lost 3 bases, and 4 bases had no gene match. CDR1 and CDR2 from the germline V gene are LGHNA and YSLEER. CDR3 sequence reads: CASSQGTADNSPLHF. The DNA for the CDR3 is TGCGCCAGCAGCCAGGGGACAGCGGATAATTCACCCCTCCACTTT.

This clone is medium-sized in the sample. Additional DNA sequences in this sample encode the identical CDR3. The rearrangement joins TRBV20-1 to TRBJ1-2; no firm D call. There are 11 residues in the CDR3. Trimming took 5 bases from V and 8 from J, leaving 12 bases between them. The germline V gene has CDR1 DFQATT and CDR2 SNEGSKA (reference sequence). This CDR3 reads CSAALGRGYTF. The CDR3 DNA reads as TGCAGTGCTGCGCTCGGAAGGGGCTACACCTTC.

This clone is a singleton in its sample. The V gene is TRBV18, the J gene TRBJ1-1; D unresolved. V was clipped by 1 base and J by 1 base, with 7 bases between them. Germline CDR1 KGHSH, CDR2 LQKENI. The CDR3 consists of 14 residues. The CDR3: CASSPLEGNTEAFF. The CDR3 DNA reads as TGTGCCAGCTCACCACTTGAGGGGAACACTGAAGCTTTCTTT.

V and J are TRBV7-6 and TRBJ1-2, with a possible D match to TRBD1 (5 bases). The CDR3 is made up of 14 amino acids. V gave up 5 bases and J gave up 8 bases, with 18 bases separating them. The germline gives CDR1 SGHVS, CDR2 FNYEAQ. The DNA for the CDR3 is TGTGCCAGCAGCGCCGGGACGGGGACGGGCGGCTACACCTTC. It specifies CASSAGTGTGGYTF.

The chain carries TRBV25-1 and TRBJ1-6, with 9 bases lining up with TRBD1. Losses at the gene ends were 3 bases for V and 6 bases for J; bases not matched to a gene: 0. Germline-derived CDR1 and CDR2 are MGHDK and SYGVNS. This CDR3 has 14 amino acids. The CDR3 DNA follows: TGTGCCAGCAGTGAGGACAGGGGTAATTCACCCCTCCACTTT. It codes for CASSEDRGNSPLHF.